This TCR beta chain is from a study of multiple sclerosis patients with progressive multifocal leukoencephalopathy. Time point given: before natalizumab initiation. V lost 0 bases to trimming and J lost 7 bases, with 12 bases between them. The germline CDR1 and CDR2 sequences are MNHNY and SVGAGI (reference sequence). This CDR3 region has 14 residues. Generated by immunoSEQ multiplex PCR, the TCRdb table keeps only in-frame clones and is missing some. The profile covers about 30,000 clones, with 85% to 95% appearing a single time and around 2.1% taken by the ten largest. The TCR comes from a man aged 25-40 years with multiple sclerosis. The sequenced sample consisted of PBMCs. The chain recombines TRBV6-6 with TRBJ1-1; the D gene is possibly TRBD1 (6 bases). CDR3 nucleotide sequence: TGTGCCAGCAGTTACTCCAGGGGAAGTTTTGAAGCTTTCTTT. It encodes CASSYSRGSFEAFF.